This TCR beta chain derives from a study of monozygotic twins with inflammatory bowel disease (dated by TCRdb to about 2019). With regard to the full study: A total of around 30 monozygotic twin pairs were included in the full study, comprising nine German pairs (four IBD-concordant, five IBD-discordant) and 19 IBD-discordant Danish pairs. Each individual had, on average, about 151 000 unique TCRalpha sequences and 181 000 unique TCRbeta sequences available for analysis. The search for disease-associated traits relied mainly on comparing, within discordant pairs, IBD patients with their genetically identical healthy co-twins.

Summary of the overall study and its limitations: The results gave no support for a single strong signal or clonotype linked to IBD. Repertoire similarity did not differ between concordant and discordant twins, possibly due to limited statistical power. Differing immunosuppressive treatments among patients may have added background noise and inter-individual variability to the repertoires. Different T cell subtypes could not be distinguished in the analysis. Compared with healthy twins, IBD patients shared fewer clonotypes with other individuals, and the difference was most pronounced in patients with signs of disease activity. IBD patients had lower TCRbeta repertoire diversity, measured by the inverse Simpson index, than their healthy co-twins.

The CDR3 holds 14 amino acids from the cysteine to the phenylalanine. The entry carries no DNA sequence. Taken from the germline V gene, the CDR1 and CDR2 loops are SGHRS and YFSETQ. A roughly 2.7 ml peripheral blood sample was drawn into PAXgene tubes per donor and stored at -80°C. Without any T cell sorting, total RNA was extracted from whole blood using the PAXgene blood miRNA kit on an automated QIAcube. Peripheral blood from monozygotic twin pairs concordant or discordant for inflammatory bowel disease was subjected to deep TCRalpha and TCRbeta repertoire profiling with unique molecular barcoding. Smoking habits were recorded for all twin pairs, with individuals classified as current, former or never smokers. A note on this clonotype: Which antigen it targets is not known.

Receptor libraries were prepared by 5' RACE. Each TCR library was prepared from about 3.5 ug of total RNA. For each sample, cDNA synthesis was carried out in eight separate reactions using SMARTScribe reverse transcriptase. During cDNA synthesis, template switching introduced unique molecular identifiers that contained a 6-nucleotide sample barcode. TCRalpha and TCRbeta cDNA was amplified by two nested PCRs of around 16 and 10 cycles, with bead purification after each PCR. Before amplification, cDNA was treated with uracil DNA-glycosylase and purified using the QIAquick PCR purification kit. The second PCR added Illumina TruSeq-compatible adapters along with sample-specific barcodes. TapeStation and Qubit were used to check library quality and concentration, and 5 ng of each library went into the pool. Sequencing of the pooled libraries was done on an Illumina HiSeq2500 single-index Rapid Run using custom sequencing primers and 2 x 100 bp reads. As for the original processing: PCR and sequencing errors were corrected by UMI-based consensus assembly using MiGEC version 1.2.6. V(D)J alignment, clonotype assembly and CDR3 extraction were performed with MiXCR version 2.1.1. Normalisation of gene usage, clonotype sharing and MAIT/NKT TCR abundance was achieved by analysing the top 1000, 10 000 and 20 000 clonotypes per sample. Diversity was computed as the inverse Simpson index with the vegan R package after downsampling to 27 000 UMIs. Statistical testing used paired Mann-Whitney U tests on the discordant twin pairs and applied Benjamini-Hochberg correction for multiple testing. With the reads reprocessed by TCRdb, a single entry stands for each CDR3 protein sequence and no DNA is reported. It is TCRdb's table, rather than the study itself, that gives the V and J calls and clone size. The sample table records about 420,000 distinct CDR3 sequences. Together, the top ten hold about 2.3% of the sample.

The chain is made from TRBV5-1 and TRBJ2-7. This TCR came from a human donor with ulcerative colitis or Crohn's disease, or a healthy co-twin of an affected twin (not recorded which). The source material was blood. The CDR3 protein: CASSLDGQPYEQYF. With all but the CDR3 taken from the reference TRBV5-1 and TRBJ2-7 genes, the full variable domain is: KAGVTQTPRYLIKTRGQQVTLSCSPISGHRSVSWYQQTPGQGLQFLFEYFSETQRNKGNFPGRFSGRQFSNSRSEMNVSTLELGDSALYLCASSLDGQPYEQYFGPGTRLTVT.